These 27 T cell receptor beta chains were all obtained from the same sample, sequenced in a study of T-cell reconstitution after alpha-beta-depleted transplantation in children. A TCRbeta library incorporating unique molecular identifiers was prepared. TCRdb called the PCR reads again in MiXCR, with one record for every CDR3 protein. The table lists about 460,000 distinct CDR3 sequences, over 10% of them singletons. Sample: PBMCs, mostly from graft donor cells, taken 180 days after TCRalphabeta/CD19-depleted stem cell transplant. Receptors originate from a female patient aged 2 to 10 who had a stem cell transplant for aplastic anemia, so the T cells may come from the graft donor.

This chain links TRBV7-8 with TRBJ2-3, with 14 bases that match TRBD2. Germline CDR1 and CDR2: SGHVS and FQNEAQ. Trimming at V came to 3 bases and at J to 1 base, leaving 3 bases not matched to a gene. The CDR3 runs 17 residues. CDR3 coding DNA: TGTGCCAGCAGCTTGACTAGCGGGAGGGCCGGCACAGATACGCAGTATTTT. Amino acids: CASSLTSGRAGTDTQYF.

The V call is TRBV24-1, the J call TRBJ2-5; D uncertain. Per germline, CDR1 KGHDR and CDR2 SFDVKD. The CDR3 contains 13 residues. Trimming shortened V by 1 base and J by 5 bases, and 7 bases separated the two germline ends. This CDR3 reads CATSDLTRETQYF. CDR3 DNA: TGTGCCACCAGTGATTTAACCCGTGAGACCCAGTACTTC.

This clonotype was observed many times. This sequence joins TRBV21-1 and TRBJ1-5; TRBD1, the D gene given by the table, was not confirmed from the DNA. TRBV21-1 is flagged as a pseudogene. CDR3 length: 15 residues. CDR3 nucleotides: TGTGCCAGCAAGAAACAGGGGTTGGACAATCAGCCCCAGCATTTT. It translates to CASKKQGLDNQPQHF.

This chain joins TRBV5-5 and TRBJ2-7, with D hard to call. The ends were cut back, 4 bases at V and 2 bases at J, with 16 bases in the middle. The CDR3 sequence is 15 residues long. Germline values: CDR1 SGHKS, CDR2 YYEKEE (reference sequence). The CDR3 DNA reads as TGTGCCAGCAGCCCCCCCCCCGGGCGCCCCTACGAGCAGTACGTC. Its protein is CASSPPPGRPYEQYV.

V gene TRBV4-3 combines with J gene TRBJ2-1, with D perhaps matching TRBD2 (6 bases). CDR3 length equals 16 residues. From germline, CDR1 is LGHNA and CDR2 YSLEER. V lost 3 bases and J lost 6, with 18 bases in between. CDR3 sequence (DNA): TGCGCCAGCAGCCACAGAACCGGGACTGCTCTCAATGAGCAGTTCTTC. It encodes CASSHRTGTALNEQFF.

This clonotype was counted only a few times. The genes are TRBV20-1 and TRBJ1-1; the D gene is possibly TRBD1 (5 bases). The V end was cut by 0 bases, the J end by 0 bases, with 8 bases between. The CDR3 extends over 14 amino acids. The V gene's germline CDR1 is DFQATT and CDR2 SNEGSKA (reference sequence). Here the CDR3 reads CSARDGGMNTEAFF. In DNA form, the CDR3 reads TGCAGTGCTAGAGATGGGGGAATGAACACTGAAGCTTTCTTT.

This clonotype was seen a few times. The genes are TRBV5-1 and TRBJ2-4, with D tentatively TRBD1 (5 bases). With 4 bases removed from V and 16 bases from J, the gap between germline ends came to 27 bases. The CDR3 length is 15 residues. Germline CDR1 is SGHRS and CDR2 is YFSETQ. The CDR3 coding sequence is TGCGCCAGCAGCGTTGGACCCCCTCCACAGGTCCCTTCCTACTTC. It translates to CASSVGPPPQVPSYF.

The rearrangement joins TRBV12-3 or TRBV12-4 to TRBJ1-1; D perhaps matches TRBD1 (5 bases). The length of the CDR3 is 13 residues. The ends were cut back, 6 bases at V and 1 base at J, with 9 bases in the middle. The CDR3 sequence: CASRPGTNTEAFF. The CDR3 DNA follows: TGTGCCAGCAGACCTGGGACGAACACTGAAGCTTTCTTT.

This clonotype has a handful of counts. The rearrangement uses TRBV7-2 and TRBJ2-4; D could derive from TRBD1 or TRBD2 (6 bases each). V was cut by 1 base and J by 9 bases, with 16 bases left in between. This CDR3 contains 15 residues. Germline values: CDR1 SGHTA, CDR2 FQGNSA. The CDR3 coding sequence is TGTGCCAGCAGCTTAGTGCGGGACATTAAGGTCATTCAGTACTTC. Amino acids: CASSLVRDIKVIQYF.

For the CDR3, the DNA is TGTGCCAGCAGCTTGGCTAGCGGGAGATTTTACAATGAGCAGTTCTTC. Its translation is CASSLASGRFYNEQFF. The chain couples TRBV5-5 to TRBJ2-1, with TRBD2 matching 10 bases. Losses at the gene ends were 0 bases for V and 4 bases for J; bases not matched to a gene: 4. Germline V gene sequence: CDR1 SGHKS, CDR2 YYEKEE (reference sequence). The CDR3 extends over 16 amino acids.

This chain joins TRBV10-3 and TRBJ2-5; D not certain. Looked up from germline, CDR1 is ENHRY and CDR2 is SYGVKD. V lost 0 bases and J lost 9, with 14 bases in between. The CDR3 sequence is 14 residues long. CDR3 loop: CAISESWEETAQYF. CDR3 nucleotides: TGTGCCATCAGTGAGTCTTGGGAAGAGACGGCCCAGTACTTC.

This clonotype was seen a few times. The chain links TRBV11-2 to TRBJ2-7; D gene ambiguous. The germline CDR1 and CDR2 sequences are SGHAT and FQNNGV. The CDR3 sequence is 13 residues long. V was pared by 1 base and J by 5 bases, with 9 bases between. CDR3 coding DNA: TGTGCCAGCAGCTTAGGGACCGGTCACGAGCAGTACTTC. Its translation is CASSLGTGHEQYF.

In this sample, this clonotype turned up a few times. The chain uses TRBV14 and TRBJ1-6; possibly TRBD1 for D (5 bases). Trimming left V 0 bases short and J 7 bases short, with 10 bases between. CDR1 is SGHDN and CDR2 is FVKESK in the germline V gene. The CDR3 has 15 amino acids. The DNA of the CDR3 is TGTGCCAGCAGCCAAGATCGGGCAGGGAATTCACCCCTCCACTTT. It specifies CASSQDRAGNSPLHF.

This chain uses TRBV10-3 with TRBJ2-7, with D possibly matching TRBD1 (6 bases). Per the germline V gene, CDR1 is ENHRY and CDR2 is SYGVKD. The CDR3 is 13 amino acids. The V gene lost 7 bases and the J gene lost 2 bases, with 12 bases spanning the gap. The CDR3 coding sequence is TGTGCCATCATGCGCCAGGGGACCTACGAGCAGTACTTC. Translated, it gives CAIMRQGTYEQYF.

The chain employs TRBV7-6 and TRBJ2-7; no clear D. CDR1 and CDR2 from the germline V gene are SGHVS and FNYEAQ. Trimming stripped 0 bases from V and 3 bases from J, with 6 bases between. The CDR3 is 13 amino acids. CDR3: CASSLAQFYEQYF. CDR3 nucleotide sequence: TGTGCCAGCAGCTTAGCACAGTTCTACGAGCAGTACTTC.

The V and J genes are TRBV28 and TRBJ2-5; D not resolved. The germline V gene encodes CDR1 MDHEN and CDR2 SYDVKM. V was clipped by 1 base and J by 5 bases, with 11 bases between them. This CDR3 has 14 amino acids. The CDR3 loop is CASSLLAARETQYF. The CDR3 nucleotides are TGTGCCAGCAGTTTATTAGCAGCTCGGGAGACCCAGTACTTC.

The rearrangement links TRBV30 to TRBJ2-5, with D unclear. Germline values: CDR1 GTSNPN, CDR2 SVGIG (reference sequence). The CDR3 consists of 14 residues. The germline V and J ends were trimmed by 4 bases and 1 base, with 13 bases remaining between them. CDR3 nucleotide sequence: TGTGCCTGGAATTATGTGTCGTCCCAAGAGACCCAGTACTTC. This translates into CAWNYVSSQETQYF. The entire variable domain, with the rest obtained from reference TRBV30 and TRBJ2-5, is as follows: SQTIHQWPATLVQPVGSPLSLECTVEGTSNPNLYWYRQAAGRGLQLLFYSVGIGQISSEVPQNLSASRPQDRQFILSSKKLLLSDSGFYLCAWNYVSSQETQYFGPGTRLLVL.

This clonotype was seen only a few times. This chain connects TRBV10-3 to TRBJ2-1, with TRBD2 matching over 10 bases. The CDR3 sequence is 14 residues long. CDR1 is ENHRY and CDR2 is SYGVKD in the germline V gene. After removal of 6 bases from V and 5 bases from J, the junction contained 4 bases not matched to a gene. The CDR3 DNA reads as TGTGCCATCAGCCCACTAGCGGGAAACAATGAGCAGTTCTTC. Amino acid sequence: CAISPLAGNNEQFF.

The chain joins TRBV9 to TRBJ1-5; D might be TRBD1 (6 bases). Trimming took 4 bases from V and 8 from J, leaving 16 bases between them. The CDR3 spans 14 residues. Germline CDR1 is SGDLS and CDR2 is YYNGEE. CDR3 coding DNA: TGTGCCAGCAGCACATGGGGGGGCGTGGAGCCCCAGCATTTT. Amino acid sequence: CASSTWGGVEPQHF.

The CDR3 protein is CASSLEVRRDRQPRDSPLHF. The DNA for the CDR3 is TGTGCCAGCAGTTTAGAGGTACGACGGGACCGGCAGCCCCGGGATTCACCCCTCCACTTT. The chain recombines TRBV28 with TRBJ1-6; D might be TRBD1 (5 bases). Trimming left V 2 bases short and J 8 bases short, with 28 bases between. The CDR3 runs 20 residues. Germline CDR1 and CDR2: MDHEN and SYDVKM.

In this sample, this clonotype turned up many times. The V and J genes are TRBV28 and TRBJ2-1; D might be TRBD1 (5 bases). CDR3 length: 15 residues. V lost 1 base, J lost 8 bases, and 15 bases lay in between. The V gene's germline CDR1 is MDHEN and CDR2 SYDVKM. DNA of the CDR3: TGTGCCAGCAGTTTATCAAGACCGCCACAGGATGAGCAGTTCTTC. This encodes CASSLSRPPQDEQFF.

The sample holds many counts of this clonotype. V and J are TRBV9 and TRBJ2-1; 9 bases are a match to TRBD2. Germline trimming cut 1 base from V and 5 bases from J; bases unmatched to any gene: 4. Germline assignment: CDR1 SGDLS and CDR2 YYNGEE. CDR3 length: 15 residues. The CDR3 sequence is CASSVRTSANNEQFF. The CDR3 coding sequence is TGTGCCAGCAGCGTAAGGACTAGCGCTAACAATGAGCAGTTCTTC.

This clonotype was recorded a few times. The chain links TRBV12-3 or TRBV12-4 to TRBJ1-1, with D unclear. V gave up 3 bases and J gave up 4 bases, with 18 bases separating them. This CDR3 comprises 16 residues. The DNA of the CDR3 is TGTGCCAGCAGTTTGTGGATCGCCGGGGTAAGCACTGAAGCTTTCTTT. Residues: CASSLWIAGVSTEAFF.

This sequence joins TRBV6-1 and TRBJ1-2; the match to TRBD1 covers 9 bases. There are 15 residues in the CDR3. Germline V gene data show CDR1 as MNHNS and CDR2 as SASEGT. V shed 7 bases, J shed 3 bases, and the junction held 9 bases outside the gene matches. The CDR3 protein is CASILHRGLDYGYTF. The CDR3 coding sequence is TGTGCCAGCATCCTTCACAGGGGGCTTGACTATGGCTACACCTTC.

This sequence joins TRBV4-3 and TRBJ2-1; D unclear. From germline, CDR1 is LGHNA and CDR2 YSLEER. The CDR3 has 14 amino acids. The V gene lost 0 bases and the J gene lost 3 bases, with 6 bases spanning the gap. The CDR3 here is CASSQDIYYNEQFF. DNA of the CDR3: TGCGCCAGCAGCCAAGACATTTACTACAATGAGCAGTTCTTC.

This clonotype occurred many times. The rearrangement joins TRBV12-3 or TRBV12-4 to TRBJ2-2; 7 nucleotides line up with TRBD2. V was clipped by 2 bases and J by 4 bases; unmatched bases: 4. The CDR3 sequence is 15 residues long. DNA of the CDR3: TGTGCCAGCAGTTTAACACTAGCGCTCACCGGGGAGCTGTTTTTT. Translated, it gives CASSLTLALTGELFF.

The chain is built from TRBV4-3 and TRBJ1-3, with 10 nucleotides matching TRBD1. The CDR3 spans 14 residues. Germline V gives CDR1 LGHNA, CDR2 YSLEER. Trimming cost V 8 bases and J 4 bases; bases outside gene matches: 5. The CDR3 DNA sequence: TGCGCCAGCGGGACAGGGGCTAAAGGAAACACCATATATTTT. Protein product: CASGTGAKGNTIYF.